This T cell receptor beta chain came from a study of shared clonotypes between healthy human individuals (dated by TCRdb to 2020 to 2022). Looking at the study overall: The cohort included three men and a couple of women between 18 and 49 years of age. For each donor, CD4 naive and CD4 memory were each run on three plates, CD8 naive on two plates, and CD8 memory on one plate. To estimate repertoire size and how much clonotypes are shared between individuals, the study performed deep sequencing of blood TCR repertoires from roughly five healthy adults. Libraries were prepared and TCR repertoires were sequenced by different laboratories using diverse techniques, in order to increase sequencing depth and limit assay-specific biases. Each donor's leukapheresis produced roughly between roughly 0.85 and 10 billion PBMCs.

The paper as a whole reports these results and caveats: Across a few donors, roughly 5.1% of naive CD4, approximately 4% of naive CD8, about 2% of memory CD4, and 0.4% of memory CD8 clonotypes were shared. Pairwise subsampling indicated that sequencing depth was expected to affect the degree of clonotype sharing among donors. Sampling was limited to blood, and TCR repertoires in tissue likely differ from TCR repertoires in blood. Naive subsets generally had larger estimated clonotype richness than memory subsets did. The small number of donors limited the genetic and exposure-history diversity represented. Clonotypes shared by all four sorted-subset donors showed higher generation probabilities than non-shared clonotypes. Rarefaction of sorted-subset datasets indicated incomplete sequencing despite the large sequencing depth.

The donors were healthy, HIV-negative adults with no recently reported acute infections or vaccinations. Every donor was a Caucasian adult living in Nashville, Tennessee, USA. CD4+ T cells were enriched by magnetic negative selection, after which naive cells were positively selected on CD45RA and the negative fraction was taken as the memory subset. Blood was obtained by leukapheresis, after which PBMCs were separated by Ficoll-Histopaque density gradient centrifugation and cryopreserved in liquid nitrogen vapor phase. Analytical flow cytometry was used to check the purity and quantity of each magnetically sorted T cell population. Each sorted fraction had its genomic DNA isolated and then quantified by UV absorbance on a Nanodrop 2000c. As to this clone: No antigen is known for it. Per-base quality was not reported, and no clone a single base away is much larger than it.

Using the deep immunoSEQ assay, multiplex PCR amplified TCR CDR3 regions from genomic DNA. For each cell subset, the extracted genomic DNA was distributed evenly across all wells of several immunoSEQ 96-well plates, and each plate served as one replicate. For sorted subsets, each replicate PCR was loaded with around 200 ng genomic DNA, equivalent to 30,000 or so T cell genomes. Purified libraries were quantified with a Qubit 3.0 fluorometer, sized on a Bioanalyzer 2100, and re-quantified with the KAPA Library Quantification kit. Each immunoSEQ 96-well plate was sequenced on its own single-read 150-cycle Illumina NextSeq 550 flow cell. The authors processed their data as follows. The immunoSEQ output contained only junctional sequences without quality scores, so filtering could not match that applied to full-length reads. Sequences were annotated with PyIR, a Python wrapper for IgBLAST v1.9, and V/J genes and CDR3 were assigned using IMGT germline references. Reads were removed for weak V/J assignments (E-value above 1e-6), missing CDR3, stop codons, out-of-frame junctions, or ambiguous translated residues. V3J clonotypes were defined by identical inferred V gene, J gene, and CDR3 amino acid sequence. To compute the percentage overlap between repertoires, the number of shared unique clonotypes was divided by the size of the smaller repertoire. Three approaches were used to assess repertoire richness: RTK rarefaction, the Chao1 estimator, and Recon v2.1 estimates of unobserved clonotypes. OLGA was used to compute generation probabilities for all TCRbeta clonotypes that the gDNA method yielded from a handful of donors. TCRdb carries this immuneACCESS record with in-frame sequences only. Its versions omit some clonotypes, under half of them owing to an unresolved V gene in the studies checked, with the rest unexplained. Clone size and the V and J calls come from that table; the DNA yielded D and trimming. The sample data list some 1.4 million clones, and about 96% of these were observed just once. Roughly 1.2% of the sample is held by the ten biggest clonotypes.

The sequence was collected from a man aged 30 to 45 in good health. The sample comprised naive CD4+ T cells sorted from blood. The cell subset or site label of this sample denotes: CD45RA+ positively selected.

The CDR3 is CASSDSAVYEQYF. The nucleotide sequence reads as follows: TGTGCCAGCAGTGATTCGGCAGTCTACGAGCAGTACTTC. The chain joins TRBV2 to TRBJ2-7; too little of a D gene remains to name it. CDR1 and CDR2, per the germline V gene, are SNHLY and FYNNEI. Trimming takes 3 bases from V and 3 bases from J, and the germline ends sit 9 bases apart. Reading from cysteine to phenylalanine, the CDR3 counts 13 amino acids. Only CDR3 DNA remains: 39 bases, in frame from the first base.